Sequencing of this T cell receptor (beta chain) was carried out in a study of T-cell memory formation after mild COVID-19. Trimming took off 8 bases at V and 1 base at J, with 11 bases between the two ends. Germline lookup yields CDR1 MNHEY and CDR2 SMNVEV (reference sequence). The CDR3 has 13 amino acids. This clonotype was seen a handful of times. Each CDR3 protein is one row after TCRdb ran MiXCR on the 5' RACE reads. The data hold 250,000 to 350,000 distinct CDR3 sequences, with approximately 19% observed a single time. The V gene is TRBV27, the J gene TRBJ1-1, with a possible D match to TRBD1 (6 bases). The sample taken for sequencing was PBMCs or a T cell subset sorted from them (not recorded which). The sequence was collected from a man younger than 30 who had mild COVID-19 (a few samples of this study predate the infection). Cell type and time point are not known. CDR3 nucleotide sequence: TGTGCCAGCGGACAGAATTGGAACACTGAAGCTTTCTTT. This encodes CASGQNWNTEAFF.